These 17 T cell receptor beta chains originate from one sample sequenced in a study of regulatory T cells in long-lasting Graves disease. The authors built TCR beta libraries using iRepertoire HTBI primers and Arm-PCR of CDR3 regions. TCRdb reprocessed the multiplex PCR reads with MiXCR, giving one entry per CDR3 protein. The sample has roughly 450,000 distinct CDR3 sequences; about 22% are singletons. Regarding time point: persistent/refractory GD, antithyroid drugs over 5 years with positive TRAb. The authors made the TCR library using RNA they extracted from PBMCs. The material was peripheral blood mononuclear cells (PBMCs), obtained when the disease was refractory, from a patient treated with antithyroid drugs. The receptors derive from a female donor with Graves disease.

This clonotype came up many times. The gene calls are TRBV2 and TRBJ2-7; D is unclear. CDR1 and CDR2 (germline): SNHLY, FYNNEI. V lost 2 bases, J lost 5 bases, and 16 bases lay in between. The CDR3 has 15 amino acids. The CDR3: CASSELSRRNHEQYF. The CDR3 coding sequence is TGTGCCAGCAGTGAACTCTCTAGAAGGAATCACGAGCAGTACTTC.

This clonotype has ten or more counts. This sequence joins TRBV6-1 and TRBJ1-1; 8 bases map to TRBD1. Germline V gene data show CDR1 as MNHNS and CDR2 as SASEGT. This CDR3 spans 13 amino acids. J gave up 5 bases and V 7 bases, and 6 bases lay outside the gene matches. The CDR3 sequence: CASTPTGGTEAFF. CDR3 nucleotide sequence: TGTGCCAGCACTCCAACAGGGGGTACTGAAGCTTTCTTT.

This clonotype was seen many times. This chain connects TRBV4-2 to TRBJ1-4; no clear D gene. Germline assignment: CDR1 LGHNA and CDR2 YNFKEQ. The CDR3 runs 12 residues. The germline V and J ends were trimmed by 5 bases and 7 bases, with 8 bases remaining between them. The CDR3 loop reads CASSGGGEKLFF. CDR3 DNA: TGTGCCAGCAGCGGAGGTGGTGAAAAACTGTTTTTT.

V gene TRBV6-1 combines with J gene TRBJ2-7; 11 bases are shared with TRBD1. This CDR3 is built from 15 residues. Trimming cost V 5 bases and J 4 bases; bases outside gene matches: 7. Looked up from germline, CDR1 is MNHNS and CDR2 is SASEGT. The CDR3 DNA reads as TGTGCCAGCAGTACGGTCCGGGACAGGGGGTACGAGCAGTACTTC. This sequence encodes CASSTVRDRGYEQYF.

The V gene is TRBV20-1, the J gene TRBJ2-7, with a tentative D call TRBD2 (6 bases). CDR1 is DFQATT and CDR2 is SNEGSKA in the germline V gene (reference sequence). This CDR3 contains 14 residues. Trimming shortened V by 0 bases and J by 4 bases, and 13 bases separated the two germline ends. The CDR3 loop is CSARDRERVYEQYF. The CDR3 coding sequence is TGCAGTGCTAGAGATCGGGAGAGGGTGTACGAGCAGTACTTC.

This clonotype was counted ten times or more. This rearrangement joins TRBV2 to TRBJ1-1; D unresolved. This CDR3 comprises 12 residues. V dropped 2 bases and J dropped 5 bases, with 6 bases sitting between them. From germline, CDR1 is SNHLY and CDR2 FYNNEI. This chain's CDR3 is CASSETVTEAFF. CDR3 nucleotide sequence: TGTGCCAGCAGTGAAACAGTTACTGAAGCTTTCTTT.

This chain uses TRBV6-2 or TRBV6-3 with TRBJ1-6, with D maybe TRBD1 (5 bases). This CDR3 has 15 residues. V was cut by 0 bases and J by 5 bases, with 8 bases left in between. Germline V CDR1 and CDR2: MNHEY, SVGEGT. CDR3 sequence reads: CASSYSGPNNSPLHF. Written as DNA, the CDR3 is TGTGCCAGCAGTTACTCGGGACCGAATAATTCACCCCTCCACTTT.

The V and J genes are TRBV2 and TRBJ2-1; 9 nucleotides line up with TRBD2. After removal of 3 bases from V and 0 bases from J, the junction contained 6 bases not matched to a gene. This CDR3 region has 17 residues. The V gene's germline CDR1 is SNHLY and CDR2 FYNNEI. CDR3 in amino acids: CASSELRREGSYNEQFF. The CDR3 DNA reads as TGTGCCAGCAGTGAGTTACGGCGGGAGGGCTCCTACAATGAGCAGTTCTTC.

The V gene is TRBV6-2 or TRBV6-3, the J gene TRBJ2-5, with 10 bases aligning to TRBD2. The CDR3 spans 13 residues. Trimming cost V 10 bases and J 3 bases; bases outside gene matches: 5. Germline assignment: CDR1 MNHEY and CDR2 SVGEGT. DNA for the CDR3: TGTGCCACTCGGACTAGCGGAAAAGAGACCCAGTACTTC. This codes for CATRTSGKETQYF.

In this sample, this clonotype turned up many times. In DNA form, the CDR3 reads TGTGCCAGCAGCGTAGACACCATGGGAATGGCCACTGAAGCTTTCTTT. Translation gives CASSVDTMGMATEAFF. V usage is TRBV7-2 and J usage is TRBJ1-1; D call uncertain. There are 16 residues in the CDR3. V was clipped by 5 bases and J by 4 bases, with 20 bases between them. Germline V gene lookup returns CDR1 SGHTA and CDR2 FQGNSA.

This clonotype occurred many times. The rearrangement uses TRBV20-1 and TRBJ2-7; a possible D gene is TRBD1 (5 bases). This CDR3 comprises 17 residues. V lost 3 bases and J 7 bases, leaving 28 bases between the germline ends. Germline lookup yields CDR1 DFQATT and CDR2 SNEGSKA (reference sequence). The CDR3 region is CSASPRVVRGHLWEQYF. The CDR3 region has the DNA TGCAGTGCTAGCCCCAGGGTTGTTAGGGGCCACCTTTGGGAGCAGTACTTC.

The chain employs TRBV14 and TRBJ1-4; D remains unclear. Germline V CDR1 and CDR2: SGHDN, FVKESK. The germline V and J ends were trimmed by 1 base and 14 bases, with 14 bases remaining between them. This CDR3 comprises 13 residues. This CDR3 reads CASSQVRDGSLFF. CDR3 coding DNA: TGTGCCAGCAGCCAAGTTCGCGACGGCTCTCTGTTTTTT.

The table lists this clonotype with a count of one. With a much larger clone just one base away, this may be a read error. The CDR3 ends on some other residue instead of the conserved phenylalanine or tryptophan, so this is likely a read error. The J gene is TRBJ1-2, the V gene TRBV28, with D unclear. The CDR3 extends over 10 amino acids. Germline V gene data show CDR1 as MDHEN and CDR2 as SYDVKM. Trimming left V 5 bases short and J 8 bases short, with 6 bases between. The CDR3 bases are TGTGCCAGCAGTGCGGGAGGCTACACCCTC. It yields the protein CASSAGGYTL.

This clonotype was seen at least ten times. This chain joins TRBV7-2 and TRBJ2-5, with 8 bases identical to TRBD1. The CDR3 consists of 13 residues. V lost 5 bases, J lost 5 bases, and 4 bases stayed unmatched. From germline, CDR1 is SGHTA and CDR2 FQGNSA. Here the CDR3 reads CASSLRDRETQYF. CDR3 coding DNA: TGTGCCAGCAGCCTCCGGGACAGGGAGACCCAGTACTTC.

This clonotype was recorded at least ten times. The rearrangement links TRBV29-1 to TRBJ2-7; 7 bases are shared with TRBD1. After removal of 6 bases from V and 0 bases from J, the junction contained 2 bases not matched to a gene. Germline V CDR1 and CDR2: SQVTM, ANQGSEA. This CDR3 spans 12 amino acids. CDR3 coding DNA: TGCAGCGTCCGGGACAGCTCCTACGAGCAGTACTTC. Translating it yields CSVRDSSYEQYF.

V is TRBV7-2 and J is TRBJ2-7; a weak D match, TRBD2 (5 bases). Per germline, CDR1 SGHTA and CDR2 FQGNSA. The CDR3 has 13 residues. V shed 4 bases and J shed 2 bases, with 9 bases lying between them. The CDR3 loop reads CASSSTEAYEQYF. The DNA for the CDR3 is TGTGCCAGCAGCTCCACGGAGGCCTACGAGCAGTACTTC.

V usage is TRBV28 and J usage is TRBJ2-3; D is unresolved. Trimming shortened V by 10 bases and J by 2 bases, and 7 bases separated the two germline ends. This CDR3 has 11 amino acids. Germline CDR1 is MDHEN and CDR2 is SYDVKM. The CDR3, as DNA: TGTGCCACCAGAAACACAGATACGCAGTATTTT. Translating it yields CATRNTDTQYF.